One sample yielded the 14 T cell receptor beta chains listed below, sequenced in a study of cytomegalovirus exposure and HLA in healthy donors. The PCR made use of 60 Vbeta and 13 Jbeta primers. Assay: immunoSEQ multiplex PCR; the TCRdb copy retains only in-frame clones and omits some. Of 150,000 to 200,000 clones listed, more than 60% are singletons. The sequenced material came from PBMCs. Receptors were obtained from a middle-aged man in good health and CMV-seronegative.

This chain links TRBV13 with TRBJ2-5, with 11 bases identical to TRBD1. V lost 5 bases and J lost 5; bases outside the gene matches: 7. The germline V gene encodes CDR1 PRHDT and CDR2 FYEKMQ (reference sequence). This CDR3 is built from 15 residues. The CDR3 sequence is CASSRDRGLRETQYF. The CDR3 nucleotides are TGTGCCAGCAGCCGGGACAGGGGGTTGCGCGAGACCCAGTACTTC.

This sequence joins TRBV6-5 and TRBJ2-7; 9 bases fit TRBD1. Germline V gene sequence: CDR1 MNHEY, CDR2 SVGAGI. V was pared by 7 bases and J by 10 bases, with 8 bases of the junction left unmatched. CDR3 length: 12 amino acids. CDR3 residues: CASTSTGGSQYF. CDR3 nucleotides: TGTGCCAGCACCTCGACAGGGGGTAGCCAGTACTTC.

V gene TRBV19 combines with J gene TRBJ1-2; no reliable D call. This CDR3 has 14 residues. Germline V CDR1 and CDR2: LNHDA, SQIVND (reference sequence). V was shortened by 0 bases and J by 8 bases, with 13 bases between the two germline ends. As DNA, the CDR3 is TGTGCCAGTAGTATAGATCTTGGAGGCGCGGGCTACACCTTC. It codes for CASSIDLGGAGYTF.

The chain uses TRBV2 and TRBJ1-5; 7 bases map to TRBD1. Germline V gene data show CDR1 as SNHLY and CDR2 as FYNNEI. Germline trimming cut 6 bases from V and 1 base from J; bases unmatched to any gene: 9. This CDR3 has 16 amino acids. CDR3 DNA: TGTGCCAGCAGGCAGGGGGGCCACCTAAGCAATCAGCCCCAGCATTTT. It is translated as CASRQGGHLSNQPQHF. Full variable domain (missing parts from reference TRBV2 and TRBJ1-5): EPEVTQTPSHQVTQMGQEVILRCVPISNHLYFYWYRQILGQKVEFLVSFYNNEISEKSEIFDDQFSVERPDGSNFTLKIRSTKLEDSAMYFCASRQGGHLSNQPQHFGDGTRLSIL.

J is TRBJ2-7 and V is TRBV5-4; no clear D. This CDR3 spans 12 amino acids. The germline gives CDR1 SGHNT, CDR2 YYREEE (reference sequence). Trimming removed 5 bases from V and 7 bases from J, with 13 bases in between. CDR3 DNA: TGTGCCAGCAGTCCGGCGGCAGCGGAGCAGTACTTC. It is translated as CASSPAAAEQYF.

V gene TRBV19 combines with J gene TRBJ1-4, with 7 bases fitting TRBD1. The ends lost 10 bases at V and 10 bases at J; junction bases unmatched: 12. CDR3 length: 13 residues. Germline V lookup: CDR1 LNHDA, CDR2 SQIVND (reference sequence). The DNA for the CDR3 is TGTGCCACTTCCGACAGGGTTATCGGAAAACTGTTTTTT. Its protein product is CATSDRVIGKLFF.

The chain combines TRBV25-1 with TRBJ2-7; 8 bases are a match to TRBD2. Unmatched junction bases numbered 3, after V lost 8 bases and J lost 6 bases. The germline V gene encodes CDR1 MGHDK and CDR2 SYGVNS. The CDR3 loop spans 11 amino acids. CDR3 region: CASGAGGEQYF. Here the CDR3 DNA reads TGTGCCAGCGGCGCGGGGGGCGAGCAGTACTTC.

The rearrangement links TRBV18 to TRBJ1-3; no reliable D call. The CDR3 totals 15 residues. The germline CDR1 and CDR2 sequences are KGHSH and LQKENI. The germline V and J ends were trimmed by 5 bases and 6 bases, with 17 bases remaining between them. This CDR3 is CASSTLGIVENTIYF. For the CDR3, the DNA is TGTGCCAGCTCAACTCTCGGGATCGTGGAAAACACCATATATTTT.

The chain combines TRBV5-1 with TRBJ1-4; 8 bases agree with TRBD1. The germline gives CDR1 SGHRS, CDR2 YFSETQ. V gave up 4 bases and J gave up 8 bases; unmatched junction bases: 13. The CDR3 has 16 residues. CDR3 sequence: CASSQNTDRGGEKLFF. The DNA for the CDR3 is TGCGCCAGCAGCCAGAATACTGACAGGGGCGGAGAAAAACTGTTTTTT.

In its sample, this clone was seen once. The chain couples TRBV5-1 to TRBJ1-1, with D possibly matching TRBD1 (5 bases). The CDR3 has 11 residues. V gave up 4 bases and J gave up 7 bases, with 8 bases separating them. Germline assignment: CDR1 SGHRS and CDR2 YFSETQ. This CDR3 reads CASSTGVEAFF. Here the CDR3 DNA reads TGCGCCAGCAGCACGGGGGTTGAAGCTTTCTTT.

The chain links TRBV7-2 to TRBJ2-1; 11 nucleotides match TRBD2. Germline trimming cut 3 bases from V and 3 bases from J; bases unmatched to any gene: 1. The CDR3 covers 15 residues. Germline CDR1 SGHTA, CDR2 FQGNSA. CDR3 sequence: CASSLTSGDYNEQFF. For the CDR3, the DNA is TGTGCCAGCAGCTTGACTAGCGGGGACTACAATGAGCAGTTCTTC.

This chain joins TRBV6-5 and TRBJ2-7; 7 nucleotides agree with TRBD2. CDR1 is MNHEY, CDR2 SVGAGI, per germline. This CDR3 spans 11 amino acids. V gave up 7 bases and J gave up 7 bases; unmatched junction bases: 4. CDR3: CASKWGGEQYF. The CDR3 coding sequence is TGTGCCAGCAAGTGGGGGGGAGAGCAGTACTTC.

The chain links TRBV25-1 to TRBJ1-2; D may be TRBD1 (6 bases). Trimming took 5 bases from V and 7 from J, leaving 20 bases between them. Germline V gives CDR1 MGHDK, CDR2 SYGVNS. The CDR3 extends over 15 amino acids. This chain's CDR3 is CASSTNSGGACGYTF. CDR3 coding DNA: TGTGCCAGCAGTACCAACTCGGGGGGCGCGTGTGGCTACACCTTC.

The V call is TRBV5-1, the J call TRBJ1-3; tentatively, D is TRBD1 (5 bases). CDR1 SGHRS and CDR2 YFSETQ come from the germline V gene. The V and J ends lost 4 bases and 0 bases respectively, with 14 bases between them. The CDR3 loop spans 16 amino acids. The CDR3 sequence is CASSPVGASSGNTIYF. The CDR3 DNA reads as TGCGCCAGCAGCCCGGTAGGGGCTAGCTCTGGAAACACCATATATTTT.